This is a list of T cell receptor beta chains from one sample in a study of T-cell reconstitution after alpha-beta-depleted transplantation in children. TCRdb redid the calling of the PCR reads with MiXCR, one entry per CDR3 protein. Among 60,000 to 85,000 distinct CDR3 sequences listed, roughly 20% were seen once. The sequenced sample was PBMCs, mostly from graft donor cells, obtained 360 days after TCRalphabeta/CD19-depleted stem cell transplant. The receptors here all came from a male patient between 2 and 9 years old who had a stem cell transplant for acute lymphoblastic leukemia, so the T cells may come from the graft donor. CDR3s include the opening cysteine and the closing phenylalanine or tryptophan.

j_call: TRBJ2-5
v_call: TRBV29-1
cdr3_aa: CSAVKDRGLETQYF

j_call: TRBJ2-7
v_call: TRBV5-1
cdr3_aa: CASSGLSYEQYF

j_call: TRBJ1-6
v_call: TRBV2
cdr3_aa: CASNINSPLHF

j_call: TRBJ2-7
v_call: TRBV12-3/TRBV12-4
cdr3_aa: CASSKAGGRSYEQYF

j_call: TRBJ2-3
v_call: TRBV20-1
cdr3_aa: CSARQGAKDTQYF

j_call: TRBJ2-7
v_call: TRBV12-3/TRBV12-4
cdr3_aa: CASSHSTGQGSYEQYF

j_call: TRBJ2-1
v_call: TRBV20-1
cdr3_aa: CSANLGGVAPTDEQFF

j_call: TRBJ2-5
v_call: TRBV5-5
cdr3_aa: CASSTGGLAGGETQYF

j_call: TRBJ2-1
v_call: TRBV9
cdr3_aa: CASSVGSSSYNEQFF

j_call: TRBJ1-1
v_call: TRBV3-1
cdr3_aa: CASSQNRGDTEAFF

j_call: TRBJ2-7
v_call: TRBV12-3/TRBV12-4
cdr3_aa: CASTRYDSTSGNYEQYF

j_call: TRBJ1-3
v_call: TRBV28
cdr3_aa: CASSLSVPGNTIYF

j_call: TRBJ2-2
v_call: TRBV10-2
cdr3_aa: CASAQGAGELFF

j_call: TRBJ2-1
v_call: TRBV24-1
cdr3_aa: CATSDRQGAVGWNEQFF

j_call: TRBJ2-3
v_call: TRBV20-1
cdr3_aa: CSAPKSPDTQYF

j_call: TRBJ2-2
v_call: TRBV12-3/TRBV12-4
cdr3_aa: CASSFLPTGELFF

j_call: TRBJ1-1
v_call: TRBV6-5
cdr3_aa: CASSYRGWGTEAFF

j_call: TRBJ2-7
v_call: TRBV11-2
cdr3_aa: CASSTFMGESYEQYF

j_call: TRBJ2-3
v_call: TRBV12-3/TRBV12-4
cdr3_aa: CASSLTGLNTDTQYF

j_call: TRBJ2-1
v_call: TRBV3-1
cdr3_aa: CASSQGPDSEYNEQFF

j_call: TRBJ2-7
v_call: TRBV12-3/TRBV12-4
cdr3_aa: CASSRLRKRGYYEQYF

j_call: TRBJ2-1
v_call: TRBV12-3/TRBV12-4
cdr3_aa: CASREGLAGYNEQFF

j_call: TRBJ2-6
v_call: TRBV12-3/TRBV12-4
cdr3_aa: CAISFLSRRVSGANVLTF

j_call: TRBJ2-7
v_call: TRBV30
cdr3_aa: CAWAGGYEQYF

j_call: TRBJ2-7
v_call: TRBV12-3/TRBV12-4
cdr3_aa: CASIRTLYEQYF

j_call: TRBJ2-5
v_call: TRBV6-1
cdr3_aa: CATTGEGRLWDQYF

j_call: TRBJ1-5
v_call: TRBV6-1
cdr3_aa: CASTGTGEGQPQHF

j_call: TRBJ2-7
v_call: TRBV12-3/TRBV12-4
cdr3_aa: CASSLSLRRGGHYEQYF

j_call: TRBJ2-1
v_call: TRBV20-1
cdr3_aa: CSARGGLAGGPTYNEQFF

j_call: TRBJ2-1
v_call: TRBV2
cdr3_aa: CASSPENYNEQFF

j_call: TRBJ2-3
v_call: TRBV4-2
cdr3_aa: CASSQGLLAGFTDTQYF